Sequencing of this TCR beta chain was carried out in a study of T cell clusters in autoimmune cytopenias. TRB amplification used roughly 250 ng of peripheral blood genomic DNA. The germline CDR1 and CDR2 sequences are SGHTA and FQGNSA. The CDR3 is 14 amino acids. TRB rearrangements were amplified by touch-down multiplex PCR with mixed TRB-A/B primers. TCRdb re-called the multiplex PCR reads, yielding one record per CDR3 amino acid sequence without DNA. This table lists about 6,600 distinct CDR3 sequences. In regard to this clonotype: Its antigen is unknown.

Study-wide points: Active autoimmune hepatitis patients had almost three-fold fewer exclusive TRB clusters than healthy donors. Primary autoimmune cytopenia patients seemingly lacked the physiological T cell clusters found in healthy donors. The cluster-lack signature was not seen for secondary cytopenia versus chronic lymphocytic leukemia.

Sequences were obtained from peripheral blood. The V gene is TRBV7-2, the J gene TRBJ2-7. The receptor was derived from a human donor with an autoimmune cytopenia or autoimmune hepatitis (not recorded which). The CDR3 protein is CASSAYGRSYEQYF. Using reference TRBV7-2 and TRBJ2-7 for the parts outside the CDR3, the full variable domain is GAGVSQSPSNKVTEKGKDVELRCDPISGHTALYWYRQSLGQGLEFLIYFQGNSAPDKSGLPSDRFSAERTGGSVSTLTIQRTQQEDSAVYLCASSAYGRSYEQYFGPGTRLTVT.